This T cell receptor (beta chain) was sequenced for a study of siplizumab effects on memory and regulatory T cells. Overall study findings and caveats: There appeared to be greater diversity in naive T cells than in memory cells, and naive T cells seemed major contributors to the alloresponse.

TCRdb's table, derived via immunoSEQ multiplex PCR, lists solely in-frame clones and lacks some. This sample has roughly 50,000 clones; 95% to 98% occur once, and the top ten carry approximately 0.6%. As concerns this clone: Its target is unknown.

The CDR3 totals 14 residues. The V segment lost 7 bases and the J segment 4 bases; nucleotides outside the gene matches: 9. Germline assignment: CDR1 WNHNN and CDR2 SYGVQD (reference sequence). The rearrangement uses TRBV10-1 and TRBJ2-7; 8 nucleotides match TRBD2. This sequence was found in a human donor in good health. The sequenced material came from naive CD4+ T cells sorted from blood. In DNA, the CDR3 is TGCGCCAGCAAAAGCCAGCGGGAGATATACGAGCAGTACTTC. It yields the protein CASKSQREIYEQYF.